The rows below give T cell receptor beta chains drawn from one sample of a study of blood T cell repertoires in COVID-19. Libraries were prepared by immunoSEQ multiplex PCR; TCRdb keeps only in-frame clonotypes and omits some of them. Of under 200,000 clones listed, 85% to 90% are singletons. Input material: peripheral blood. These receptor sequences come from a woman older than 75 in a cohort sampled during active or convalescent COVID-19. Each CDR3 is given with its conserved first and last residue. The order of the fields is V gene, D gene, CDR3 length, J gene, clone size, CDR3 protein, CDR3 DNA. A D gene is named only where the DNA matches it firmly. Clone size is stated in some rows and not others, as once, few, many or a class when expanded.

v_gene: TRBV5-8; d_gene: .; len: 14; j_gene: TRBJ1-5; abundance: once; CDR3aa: CASSPMRADQPQHF; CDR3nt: TGTGCCAGCAGCCCCATGCGGGCAGATCAGCCCCAGCATTTT
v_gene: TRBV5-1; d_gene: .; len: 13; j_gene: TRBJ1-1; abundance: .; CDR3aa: CASARRVDTEAFF; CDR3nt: TGCGCCAGCGCCCGGAGGGTTGACACTGAAGCTTTCTTT
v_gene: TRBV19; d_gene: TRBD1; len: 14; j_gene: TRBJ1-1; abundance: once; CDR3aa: CASSVRQGNTEAFF; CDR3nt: TGTGCCAGTAGTGTAAGACAGGGAAACACTGAAGCTTTCTTT
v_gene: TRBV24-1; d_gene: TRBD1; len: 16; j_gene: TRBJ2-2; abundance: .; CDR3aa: CATSETRTGGVGELFF; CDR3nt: TGTGCCACCAGTGAAACCCGGACAGGGGGCGTCGGGGAGCTGTTTTTT
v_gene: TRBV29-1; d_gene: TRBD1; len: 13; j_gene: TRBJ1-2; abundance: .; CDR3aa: CSVEWTGGGGYTF; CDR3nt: TGCAGCGTTGAGTGGACAGGGGGTGGCGGCTACACCTTC
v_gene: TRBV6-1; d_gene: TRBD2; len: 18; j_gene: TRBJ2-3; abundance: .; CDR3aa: CASSEVPSGGAATDTQYF; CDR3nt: TGTGCCAGCAGTGAAGTCCCTAGCGGGGGGGCCGCCACAGATACGCAGTATTTT
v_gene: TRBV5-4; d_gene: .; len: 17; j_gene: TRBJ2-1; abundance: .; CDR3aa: CASSLVGGAEDYNEQFF; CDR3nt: TGTGCCAGCAGCTTGGTCGGCGGAGCAGAAGACTACAATGAGCAGTTCTTC
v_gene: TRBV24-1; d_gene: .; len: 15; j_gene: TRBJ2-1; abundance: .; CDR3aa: CATSDLFGGYNEQFF; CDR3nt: TGTGCCACCAGTGATTTGTTCGGAGGATACAATGAGCAGTTCTTC
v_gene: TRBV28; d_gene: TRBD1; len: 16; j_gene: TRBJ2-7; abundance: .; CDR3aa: CASTEGDRPSSYEQYF; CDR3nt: TGTGCCAGCACCGAGGGGGACAGACCAAGCTCCTACGAGCAGTACTTC
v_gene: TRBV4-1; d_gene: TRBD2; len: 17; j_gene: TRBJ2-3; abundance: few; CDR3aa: CASSQWDSGSSTDTQYF; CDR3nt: TGCGCCAGCAGCCAATGGGATAGCGGGAGTAGCACAGATACGCAGTATTTT
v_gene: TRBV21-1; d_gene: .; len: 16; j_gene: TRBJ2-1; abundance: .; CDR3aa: CASSKGGSATYNEQFF; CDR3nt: TGTGCCAGCAGCAAGGGCGGGAGCGCCACCTACAATGAGCAGTTCTTC
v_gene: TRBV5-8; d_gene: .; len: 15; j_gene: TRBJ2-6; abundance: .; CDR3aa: CASSLDSSGANVLTF; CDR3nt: TGTGCCAGCAGCTTGGATAGCTCTGGGGCCAACGTCCTGACTTTC
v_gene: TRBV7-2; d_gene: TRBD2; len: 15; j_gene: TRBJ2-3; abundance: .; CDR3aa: CASSWNGGATDTQYF; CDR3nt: TGTGCCAGCAGCTGGAACGGGGGGGCCACAGATACGCAGTATTTT
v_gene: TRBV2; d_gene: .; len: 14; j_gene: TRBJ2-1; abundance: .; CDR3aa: CASRMEQTHNEQFF; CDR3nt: TGTGCCAGCAGGATGGAACAGACCCACAATGAGCAGTTCTTC
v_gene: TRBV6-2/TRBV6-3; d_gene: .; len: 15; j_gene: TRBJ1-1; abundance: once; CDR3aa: CASSDPTRVVTEAFF; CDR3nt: TGTGCCAGCAGTGACCCGACCCGGGTGGTGACTGAAGCTTTCTTT
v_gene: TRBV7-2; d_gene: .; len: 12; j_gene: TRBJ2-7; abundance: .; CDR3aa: CASSSSSYEQYF; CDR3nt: TGTGCCAGCAGCTCCTCGTCCTACGAGCAGTACTTC
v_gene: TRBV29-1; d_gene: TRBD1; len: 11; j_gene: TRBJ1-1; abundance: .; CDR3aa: CSVVGGPEAFF; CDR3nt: TGCAGCGTTGTAGGGGGCCCTGAAGCTTTCTTT
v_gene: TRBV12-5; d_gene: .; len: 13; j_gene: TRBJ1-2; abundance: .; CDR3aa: CASGLTGAYGYTF; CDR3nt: TGTGCTAGTGGTTTGACAGGAGCTTATGGCTACACCTTC
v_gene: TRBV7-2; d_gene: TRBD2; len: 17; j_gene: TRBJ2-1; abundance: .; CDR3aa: CASSLSRMGGGLDEQFF; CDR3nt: TGTGCCAGCAGCTTAAGTAGGATGGGCGGGGGGTTGGATGAGCAGTTCTTC
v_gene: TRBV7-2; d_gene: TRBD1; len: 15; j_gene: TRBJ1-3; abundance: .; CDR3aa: CASQTAGGGGNTIYF; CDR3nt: TGTGCCAGCCAAACCGCAGGGGGCGGTGGAAACACCATATATTTT
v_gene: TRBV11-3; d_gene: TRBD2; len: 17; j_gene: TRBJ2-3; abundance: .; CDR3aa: CASSLGRLAGVSDTQYF; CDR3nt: TGTGCCAGCAGCTTAGGACGTCTAGCGGGAGTTAGTGATACGCAGTATTTT
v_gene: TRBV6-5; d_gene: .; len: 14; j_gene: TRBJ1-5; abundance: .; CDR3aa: CASSRGVNNQPQHF; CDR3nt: TGTGCCAGCAGCCGCGGGGTGAACAATCAGCCCCAGCATTTT
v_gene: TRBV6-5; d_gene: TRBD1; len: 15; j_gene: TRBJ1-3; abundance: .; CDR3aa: CASSKNRGPGNTIYF; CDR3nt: TGTGCCAGCAGTAAAAACAGGGGACCTGGAAACACCATATATTTT
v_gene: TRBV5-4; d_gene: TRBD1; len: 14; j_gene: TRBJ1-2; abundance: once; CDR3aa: CASSTGQDNYGYTF; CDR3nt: TGTGCCAGCAGTACGGGACAGGATAACTATGGCTACACCTTC
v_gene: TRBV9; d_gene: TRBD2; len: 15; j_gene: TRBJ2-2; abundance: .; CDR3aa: CASSVQGLLTGELFF; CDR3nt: TGTGCCAGCAGCGTCCAGGGACTACTCACCGGGGAGCTGTTTTTT
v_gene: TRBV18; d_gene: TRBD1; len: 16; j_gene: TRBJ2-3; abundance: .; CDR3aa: CASSSAGTGFTDTQYF; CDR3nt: TGTGCCAGCTCGTCTGCCGGGACAGGGTTCACGGATACGCAGTATTTT
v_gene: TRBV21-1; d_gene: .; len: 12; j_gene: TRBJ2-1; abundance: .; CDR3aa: CASSKGRDWGFF; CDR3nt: TGTGCCAGCAGCAAAGGAAGGGACTGGGGGTTCTTC
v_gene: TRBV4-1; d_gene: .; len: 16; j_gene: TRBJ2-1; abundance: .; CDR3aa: CASSQDFETGSNEQFF; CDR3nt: TGCGCCAGCAGCCAAGATTTCGAGACGGGTAGCAATGAGCAGTTCTTC
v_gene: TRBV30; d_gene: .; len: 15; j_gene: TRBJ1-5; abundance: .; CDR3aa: CAWSVKFRAGQPQHF; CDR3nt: TGTGCCTGGAGTGTGAAGTTCAGGGCTGGTCAGCCCCAGCATTTT